Reported below is one T cell receptor (beta chain). Germline V gene sequence: CDR1 LNHDA, CDR2 SQIVND (reference sequence). The ends were cut back, 2 bases at V and 12 bases at J, with 14 bases in the middle. The CDR3 covers 13 residues. The data are from a study of T cell repertoires in cytomegalovirus infection. MiXCR, run by TCRdb on the reads, gives a single entry per CDR3 protein. The sample comprises hundreds of thousands of distinct CDR3 sequences, about 8.8% of which are singletons, and 2.5% rests with the top ten. This receptor was obtained from a human donor in good health (CMV status not recorded). Some clones in this sample may be carry-over from other donors' samples. J is TRBJ2-1 and V is TRBV19; D gene unclear. The material sequenced was PBMCs. The CDR3 DNA reads TGTGCCAGTAGTATAAATTTAGGGCTTGGGCAGTTCTTC. The encoded protein is CASSINLGLGQFF.